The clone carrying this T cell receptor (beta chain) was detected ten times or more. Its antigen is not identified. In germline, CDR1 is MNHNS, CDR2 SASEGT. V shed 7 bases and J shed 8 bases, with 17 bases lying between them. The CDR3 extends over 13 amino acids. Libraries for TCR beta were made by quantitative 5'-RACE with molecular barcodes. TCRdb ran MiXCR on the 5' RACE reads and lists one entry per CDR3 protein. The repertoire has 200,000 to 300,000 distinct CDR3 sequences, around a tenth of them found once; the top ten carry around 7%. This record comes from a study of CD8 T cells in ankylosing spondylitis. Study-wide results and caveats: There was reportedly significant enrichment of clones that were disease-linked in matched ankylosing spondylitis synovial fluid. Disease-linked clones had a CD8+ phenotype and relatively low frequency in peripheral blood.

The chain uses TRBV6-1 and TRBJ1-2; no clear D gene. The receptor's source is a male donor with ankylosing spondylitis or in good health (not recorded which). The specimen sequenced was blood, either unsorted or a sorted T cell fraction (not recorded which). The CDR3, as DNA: TGTGCCAGCACCCCGTCTCGTATTGCGGGCTACACCTTC. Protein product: CASTPSRIAGYTF.